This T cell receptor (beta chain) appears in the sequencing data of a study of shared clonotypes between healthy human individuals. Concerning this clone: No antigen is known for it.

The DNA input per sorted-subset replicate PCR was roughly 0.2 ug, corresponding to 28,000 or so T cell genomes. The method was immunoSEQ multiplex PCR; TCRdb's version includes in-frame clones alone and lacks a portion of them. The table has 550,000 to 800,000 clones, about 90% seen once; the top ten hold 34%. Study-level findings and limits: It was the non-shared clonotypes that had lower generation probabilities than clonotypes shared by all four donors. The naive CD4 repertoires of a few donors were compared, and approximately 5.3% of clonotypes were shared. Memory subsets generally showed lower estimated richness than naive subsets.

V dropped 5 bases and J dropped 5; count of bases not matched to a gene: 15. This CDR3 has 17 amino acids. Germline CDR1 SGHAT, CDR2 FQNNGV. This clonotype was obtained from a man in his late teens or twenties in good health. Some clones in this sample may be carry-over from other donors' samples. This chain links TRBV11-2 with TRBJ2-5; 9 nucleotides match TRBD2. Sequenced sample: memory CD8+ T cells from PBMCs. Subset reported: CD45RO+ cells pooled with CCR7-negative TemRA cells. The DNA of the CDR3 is TGTGCCAGCAGCCCCCGGGGGGCGGGAGGGCCCGGGGAGACCCAGTACTTC. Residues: CASSPRGAGGPGETQYF.